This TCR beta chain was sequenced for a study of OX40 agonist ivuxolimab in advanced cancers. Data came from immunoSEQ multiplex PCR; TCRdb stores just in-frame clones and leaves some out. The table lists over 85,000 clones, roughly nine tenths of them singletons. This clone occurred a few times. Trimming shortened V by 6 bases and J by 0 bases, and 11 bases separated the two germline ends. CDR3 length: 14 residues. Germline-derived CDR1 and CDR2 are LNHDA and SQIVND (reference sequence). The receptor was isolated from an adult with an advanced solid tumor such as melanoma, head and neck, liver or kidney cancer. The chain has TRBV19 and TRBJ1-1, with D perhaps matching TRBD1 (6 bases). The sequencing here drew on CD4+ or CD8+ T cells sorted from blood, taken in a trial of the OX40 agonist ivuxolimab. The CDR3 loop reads CASSARGLNTEAFF. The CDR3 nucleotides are TGTGCCAGTAGCGCCAGGGGTCTGAACACTGAAGCTTTCTTT.